These 22 T cell receptor beta chains share one sample of origin, sequenced in a study of OX40 agonist ivuxolimab in advanced cancers. Here immunoSEQ multiplex PCR was the method, and the copy in TCRdb shows in-frame clones only, minus some. Of fewer than 65,000 clones detected, roughly 86% appear once; the ten largest clones hold around 1%. The sample was CD4+ or CD8+ T cells sorted from blood, taken in a trial of the OX40 agonist ivuxolimab. The origin of the receptors is an adult with an advanced solid tumor such as melanoma, head and neck, liver or kidney cancer.

This clone showed up just a few times. This rearrangement joins TRBV28 to TRBJ2-5; tentatively, D is TRBD2 (6 bases). This CDR3 is built from 15 residues. Germline loops: CDR1 MDHEN, CDR2 SYDVKM. V was shortened by 8 bases and J by 5 bases, with 21 bases between the two germline ends. CDR3 region: CASLGPGTSRETQYF. The CDR3 region has the DNA TGTGCCAGCCTGGGGCCTGGGACTTCACGCGAGACCCAGTACTTC. The whole variable domain, filled in from reference TRBV28 and TRBJ2-5, reads DVKVTQSSRYLVKRTGEKVFLECVQDMDHENMFWYRQDPGLGLRLIYFSYDVKMKEKGDIPEGYSVSREKKERFSLILESASTNQTSMYLCASLGPGTSRETQYFGPGTRLLVL.

V usage is TRBV4-3 and J usage is TRBJ1-1, with D hard to call. From germline, CDR1 is LGHNA and CDR2 YSLEER. Trimming pared 0 bases from V and 4 bases from J, leaving 12 bases between. CDR3 size: 15 residues. CDR3 residues: CASSQDNWGGTEAFF. CDR3 in DNA: TGCGCCAGCAGCCAAGATAATTGGGGTGGCACTGAAGCTTTCTTT.

This clone was seen a single time. CDR3 residues: CAIRENLRANPEAFF. DNA for the CDR3: TGTGCCATCAGGGAGAATTTGCGGGCCAACCCTGAAGCTTTCTTT. The chain links TRBV10-3 to TRBJ1-1; the D is unclear. Germline V lookup: CDR1 ENHRY, CDR2 SYGVKD. V was shortened by 6 bases and J by 6 bases, with 20 bases between the two germline ends. The length of the CDR3 is 15 residues.

The rearrangement uses TRBV10-1 and TRBJ2-3, with 9 nucleotides matching TRBD1. The CDR3 has 15 amino acids. CDR1 and CDR2 from the germline V gene are WNHNN and SYGVQD (reference sequence). V was pared by 6 bases and J by 2 bases, with 6 bases of the junction left unmatched. The CDR3: CASRAGTGNTDTQYF. The CDR3 DNA sequence: TGCGCCAGCAGGGCCGGGACAGGGAACACAGATACGCAGTATTTT.

The chain recombines TRBV6-6 with TRBJ2-3; the D is unclear. From germline, CDR1 is MNHNY and CDR2 SVGAGI (reference sequence). Trimming stripped 5 bases from V and 7 bases from J, with 7 bases between. This CDR3 region has 11 residues. The CDR3 spells CASSERNTQYF. The CDR3 DNA reads TGTGCCAGCAGTGAGCGCAATACGCAGTATTTT.

The chain combines TRBV28 with TRBJ2-7, with 7 nucleotides matching TRBD2. Germline CDR1 is MDHEN and CDR2 is SYDVKM. This CDR3 is built from 15 residues. V shed 5 bases and J 4 bases; nucleotides not matched to a gene: 11. The CDR3 spells CASSPSGRGAYEQYF. CDR3 nucleotides: TGTGCCAGCAGTCCATCAGGGAGGGGAGCATACGAGCAGTACTTC.

The rearrangement links TRBV9 to TRBJ1-3; a possible D gene is TRBD1 (5 bases). The CDR3 contains 16 residues. Per germline, CDR1 SGDLS and CDR2 YYNGEE. V was clipped by 3 bases and J by 3 bases, with 16 bases between them. CDR3 coding DNA: TGTGCCAGCAGCGGGAAAGTTGGGGGTCTTGGAAACACCATATATTTT. Translation: CASSGKVGGLGNTIYF.

The genes are TRBV7-9 and TRBJ1-1; no firm D call. The germline V gene encodes CDR1 SEHNR and CDR2 FQNEAQ (reference sequence). This CDR3 region has 13 residues. V was pared by 5 bases and J by 0 bases, with 7 bases between. The CDR3 DNA reads as TGTGCCAGCAGCGGCGGGATGAACACTGAAGCTTTCTTT. Its protein product is CASSGGMNTEAFF.

The sample holds a few counts of this clone. J is TRBJ2-2 and V is TRBV6-1; D call uncertain. V lost 4 bases to trimming and J lost 4 bases, with 4 bases between them. The germline V gene encodes CDR1 MNHNS and CDR2 SASEGT. This CDR3 has 12 residues. The DNA of the CDR3 is TGTGCCAGCAGTGGGACCACCGGGGAGCTGTTTTTT. Its translation is CASSGTTGELFF.

This chain links TRBV5-1 with TRBJ1-4; no definite D call. Germline lookup yields CDR1 SGHRS and CDR2 YFSETQ. V was trimmed by 4 bases and J by 0 bases, leaving 13 bases between them. CDR3 length: 16 residues. The CDR3 DNA is TGCGCCAGCAGCCAACGGACGGCTACAACTAATGAAAAACTGTTTTTT. This encodes CASSQRTATTNEKLFF. The entire variable domain, with the rest obtained from reference TRBV5-1 and TRBJ1-4, is as follows: KAGVTQTPRYLIKTRGQQVTLSCSPISGHRSVSWYQQTPGQGLQFLFEYFSETQRNKGNFPGRFSGRQFSNSRSEMNVSTLELGDSALYLCASSQRTATTNEKLFFGSGTQLSVL.

This clone was observed a handful of times. CDR3 DNA: TGTGCCAGTAGTATTGGCGATACGCAGTATTTT. As protein: CASSIGDTQYF. The rearrangement links TRBV19 to TRBJ2-3; D is unresolved. This CDR3 is 11 amino acids long. CDR1 and CDR2 (germline): LNHDA, SQIVND (reference sequence). Trimming pared 3 bases from V and 6 bases from J, leaving 4 bases between.

A single count supports this clone. This chain links TRBV18 with TRBJ2-4; 7 bases agree with TRBD1. The CDR3 contains 13 residues. Germline CDR1 and CDR2: KGHSH and LQKENI. The trim removed 4 bases at V and 10 bases at J, leaving 7 bases unmatched. CDR3 DNA sequence: TGTGCCAGCTCACGAGAGGAACAGGGGATTCAGTACTTC. Residues: CASSREEQGIQYF.

The sample holds one count of this clone. A junction boundary mismatches the germline segment, possibly from a read error. The J gene is TRBJ1-5, the V gene TRBV28; D is possibly TRBD1 (5 bases). This CDR3 has 15 amino acids. Looked up from germline, CDR1 is MDHEN and CDR2 is SYDVKM. CDR3 residues: CASSLRDGALQAQHF. The CDR3 DNA is TGTGCCAGCAGTTTGAGGGACGGCGCCCTTCAGGCCCAGCATTTT.

The chain carries TRBV5-1 and TRBJ2-1; TRBD2 is a possible D gene (6 bases). Germline CDR1 is SGHRS and CDR2 is YFSETQ. The CDR3 length is 13 residues. Trimming removed 4 bases at V and 10 bases at J, with 15 bases between. This CDR3 is CASSLGGVEEQFF. The CDR3 region has the DNA TGCGCCAGCAGCCTGGGGGGAGTTGAGGAGCAGTTCTTC.

The V and J genes are TRBV18 and TRBJ1-2, with D perhaps matching TRBD1 (6 bases). V lost 4 bases to trimming and J lost 3 bases, with 12 bases between them. The CDR3 runs to 14 residues. Germline V gives CDR1 KGHSH, CDR2 LQKENI. The CDR3 is CASSRERQDYGYTF. The DNA for the CDR3 is TGTGCCAGCTCACGAGAAAGACAGGACTATGGCTACACCTTC. Supplemented by reference TRBV18 and TRBJ1-2, the full variable domain reads NAGVMQNPRHLVRRRGQEARLRCSPMKGHSHVYWYRQLPEEGLKFMVYLQKENIIDESGMPKERFSAEFPKEGPSILRIQQVVRGDSAAYFCASSRERQDYGYTFGSGTRLTVV.

This chain links TRBV28 with TRBJ2-7; the match to TRBD1 covers 8 bases. The CDR3 is 15 residues long. CDR1 is MDHEN, CDR2 SYDVKM, per germline. V gave up 6 bases and J gave up 2 bases; unmatched junction bases: 9. This CDR3 reads CASSLTGALAYEQYF. The CDR3 bases are TGTGCCAGCAGCTTGACAGGGGCCCTGGCCTACGAGCAGTACTTC.

The chain uses TRBV5-4 and TRBJ2-5; TRBD1 aligns across 7 bases. The J call may be mistaken, given a closer DNA end match to TRBJ2-7. This CDR3 contains 14 residues. The germline gives CDR1 SGHNT, CDR2 YYREEE (reference sequence). CDR3 loop: CASSIRGQAYEQYF. The DNA for the CDR3 is TGTGCCAGCAGCATAAGAGGACAGGCCTACGAGCAGTACTTC.

In the case of this clone: Germline is not matched at one junction end, which may reflect a read error. The chain links TRBV5-4 to TRBJ1-1; weak D call: TRBD1 (6 bases). CDR3 length: 13 residues. CDR1 and CDR2 from the germline V gene are SGHNT and YYREEE (reference sequence). In DNA, the CDR3 is TGCGCCAGCAGCCAAGGAACAGGGTGGGAAGCTTTCTTT. Amino acid sequence: CASSQGTGWEAFF.

In this sample, this clone turned up once. The chain joins TRBV5-1 to TRBJ2-7; 7 nucleotides line up with TRBD1. The CDR3 runs to 14 residues. CDR1 SGHRS and CDR2 YFSETQ come from the germline V gene. V shed 7 bases and J 3 bases; nucleotides not matched to a gene: 10. The CDR3: CASGPGGTDYEQYF. The CDR3 nucleotides are TGCGCCAGCGGTCCAGGGGGTACTGACTACGAGCAGTACTTC.

This clone was seen a few times. The J gene is TRBJ2-1, the V gene TRBV7-2, with D unresolved. The length of the CDR3 is 14 residues. Trimming left V 1 base short and J 5 bases short, with 9 bases between. The germline gives CDR1 SGHTA, CDR2 FQGNSA. The CDR3 spells CASSLGYRDNEQFF. The CDR3 bases are TGTGCCAGCAGCTTAGGGTATAGAGACAATGAGCAGTTCTTC.

CDR3 nucleotides: TGTGCCAGCAGCTTAGTAACAGGGGACTCCTACGAGCAGTACTTC. Its protein product is CASSLVTGDSYEQYF. The chain combines TRBV7-8 with TRBJ2-7; 7 nucleotides align to TRBD1. CDR1 and CDR2 (germline): SGHVS, FQNEAQ. The CDR3 contains 15 residues. Trimming at V came to 1 base and at J to 0 bases, leaving 3 bases not matched to a gene.

The count of this clone is one. This sequence joins TRBV9 and TRBJ2-5; D may be TRBD1 or TRBD2 (5 bases each). V dropped 4 bases and J dropped 2 bases, with 15 bases sitting between them. CDR1 and CDR2 from the germline V gene are SGDLS and YYNGEE. The CDR3 totals 15 residues. The CDR3 spells CASSPRSGRQETQYF. CDR3 sequence (DNA): TGTGCCAGCAGCCCCCGATCGGGACGGCAAGAGACCCAGTACTTC.